This T cell receptor beta chain was recovered during a study of T cell responses to AZD1222 COVID-19 vaccine. Whole-study results and caveats: Repertoires were collected only later (after the peak T cell response had occurred). Mostly white British, mostly female donors; authors suggested clonal diversity may be underestimated.

As for this clone: The antigen remains undetermined.

The method was immunoSEQ multiplex PCR; TCRdb's version includes in-frame clones alone and lacks a portion of them. The sample carries about 120,000 clones, around 94% recorded once. This CDR3 is built from 17 residues. Germline V CDR1 and CDR2: GTSNPN, SVGIG (reference sequence). Trimming removed 3 bases from V and 0 bases from J, with 19 bases in between. Sample: peripheral blood, taken on day 0 of AZD1222 vaccination. The receptor was derived from an adult in good health. The V gene is TRBV30, the J gene TRBJ2-3, with D possibly TRBD1 on 5 matching bases. The CDR3 bases are TGTGCCTGGAGCCCGACACGACAGAGACTTAGCACAGATACGCAGTATTTT. Amino acids: CAWSPTRQRLSTDTQYF.